These 28 T cell receptor beta chains were all obtained from the same sample, sequenced in a study of T cell changes during pregnancy in multiple sclerosis. Profiling relied on immunoSEQ multiplex PCR, and the TCRdb table lists in-frame clones only, not all of them. The sample comprises around 130,000 clones, 95% to 98% of which are singletons, and approximately 0.45% rests with the top ten. The sample in question was peripheral blood, obtained after pregnancy. The receptors were sampled from a female donor with multiple sclerosis, enrolled in a pregnancy study.

The V and J genes are TRBV6-6 and TRBJ2-7, with TRBD1 matching 9 bases. V shed 6 bases and J 2 bases; nucleotides not matched to a gene: 8. The CDR3 runs 15 residues. Looked up from germline, CDR1 is MNHNY and CDR2 is SVGAGI (reference sequence). CDR3: CASSHSGTGPYEQYF. CDR3 nucleotide sequence: TGTGCCAGCAGCCACTCCGGGACAGGGCCCTACGAGCAGTACTTC.

This chain uses TRBV27 with TRBJ2-7; TRBD2 agrees at 9 bases. With V trimmed by 6 bases and J by 5 bases, 8 bases remained unmatched. This CDR3 spans 14 amino acids. The germline gives CDR1 MNHEY, CDR2 SMNVEV (reference sequence). The CDR3 DNA is TGTGCCAGCAGCCCGCCGGGACTAGCTGACGAGCAGTACTTC. It encodes CASSPPGLADEQYF.

V gene TRBV9 combines with J gene TRBJ2-1; TRBD2 aligns across 7 bases. The CDR3 is 17 residues long. Unmatched junction bases numbered 13, after V lost 4 bases and J lost 3 bases. Germline CDR1 reads SGDLS; CDR2 reads YYNGEE. The CDR3 protein is CASSLNGASGVYNEQFF. The CDR3 DNA reads TGTGCCAGCAGCCTTAACGGGGCTAGCGGCGTCTACAATGAGCAGTTCTTC.

This chain connects TRBV15 to TRBJ1-4; no firm D call. Trimming left V 0 bases short and J 7 bases short, with 12 bases between. The germline gives CDR1 LNHNV, CDR2 YYDKDF (reference sequence). The CDR3 is 15 residues long. The CDR3 DNA reads as TGTGCCACCAGCAGAGATTTGGGAGGTGGTGAAAAACTGTTTTTT. Its translation is CATSRDLGGGEKLFF.

The chain employs TRBV7-9 and TRBJ2-2; D not certain. The CDR3 consists of 16 residues. V dropped 5 bases and J dropped 7 bases, with 20 bases sitting between them. In germline, CDR1 is SEHNR, CDR2 FQNEAQ (reference sequence). The CDR3 sequence: CASSGSNSNPSGELFF. CDR3 bases: TGTGCCAGCAGCGGGTCCAACAGCAATCCAAGCGGGGAGCTGTTTTTT.

The V call is TRBV6-5, the J call TRBJ1-1; 9 bases are a match to TRBD1. This CDR3 is built from 15 residues. V lost 5 bases and J lost 5; bases outside the gene matches: 9. Germline assignment: CDR1 MNHEY and CDR2 SVGAGI. CDR3 sequence: CASSARQGGWTEAFF. The CDR3 coding sequence is TGTGCCAGCAGTGCAAGACAGGGGGGATGGACTGAAGCTTTCTTT.

The chain combines TRBV6-4 with TRBJ2-1; TRBD2 aligns across 8 bases. Germline V CDR1 and CDR2: MRHNA, SNTAGT. After removal of 0 bases from V and 6 bases from J, the junction contained 7 bases not matched to a gene. The CDR3 has 16 amino acids. CDR3 protein: CASSDSGSGSFNEQFF. Here the CDR3 DNA reads TGTGCCAGCAGTGACTCGGGGAGCGGGAGTTTCAATGAGCAGTTCTTC.

This clone was seen once. The rearrangement joins TRBV27 to TRBJ1-1; no reliable D call. The germline V and J ends were trimmed by 0 bases and 3 bases, with 8 bases remaining between them. Germline CDR1 is MNHEY and CDR2 is SMNVEV (reference sequence). This CDR3 is 14 amino acids long. This CDR3 is CASSLSGRYTEAFF. The CDR3 DNA sequence: TGTGCCAGCAGTTTATCGGGCCGGTACACTGAAGCTTTCTTT.

This rearrangement joins TRBV9 to TRBJ2-5; 8 bases align to TRBD2. The CDR3 has 14 residues. The trim removed 4 bases at V and 1 base at J, leaving 3 bases unmatched. CDR1 is SGDLS and CDR2 is YYNGEE in the germline V gene. The CDR3 here is CASSLSGIQETQYF. CDR3 coding DNA: TGTGCCAGCAGCCTTAGCGGGATCCAAGAGACCCAGTACTTC. The variable domain in full, completed from reference TRBV9 and TRBJ2-5, reads DSGVTQTPKHLITATGQRVTLRCSPRSGDLSVYWYQQSLDQGLQFLIQYYNGEERAKGNILERFSAQQFPDLHSELNLSSLELGDSALYFCASSLSGIQETQYFGPGTRLLVL.

V gene TRBV6-6 combines with J gene TRBJ2-2; 9 bases line up with TRBD1. The junction had 4 bases not matched to a gene; V was cut back by 5 bases and J by 3 bases. Per the germline V gene, CDR1 is MNHNY and CDR2 is SVGAGI (reference sequence). The CDR3 totals 15 residues. CDR3 nucleotide sequence: TGTGCCAGCAGTCGGACAGGGGTAGACACCGGGGAGCTGTTTTTT. Amino acids: CASSRTGVDTGELFF.

J is TRBJ1-1 and V is TRBV7-8; D gene uncertain. Trimming shortened V by 5 bases and J by 6 bases, and 16 bases separated the two germline ends. The germline V gene has CDR1 SGHVS and CDR2 FQNEAQ. This CDR3 has 14 residues. CDR3 nucleotides: TGTGCCAGCAGCCCCCGTTTATCAGTGGCTGAAGCTTTCTTT. It translates to CASSPRLSVAEAFF.

The chain carries TRBV27 and TRBJ1-2; perhaps TRBD1 as D (6 bases). The CDR3 consists of 12 residues. V was cut by 5 bases and J by 7 bases, with 11 bases left in between. Germline V gene data show CDR1 as MNHEY and CDR2 as SMNVEV (reference sequence). DNA of the CDR3: TGTGCCAGCAGTAATACAGGGTCTGGCTACACCTTC. Translation: CASSNTGSGYTF.

This chain joins TRBV6-5 and TRBJ2-1; maybe TRBD2 (6 bases). The CDR3 sequence is 12 residues long. From germline, CDR1 is MNHEY and CDR2 SVGAGI. The V gene lost 3 bases and the J gene lost 10 bases, with 10 bases spanning the gap. CDR3 nucleotide sequence: TGTGCCAGCAGTTATACTGGGGGGGAGCAGTTCTTC. Its protein is CASSYTGGEQFF.

This chain connects TRBV5-6 to TRBJ2-1, with 7 bases identical to TRBD2. The CDR3 is 16 amino acids. The trim removed 6 bases at V and 2 bases at J, leaving 11 bases unmatched. The germline V gene encodes CDR1 SGHDT and CDR2 YYEEEE. The CDR3 loop reads CASTPLSGNAYNEQFF. The CDR3 region has the DNA TGTGCCAGCACCCCCCTCAGCGGGAACGCCTACAATGAGCAGTTCTTC.

The chain carries TRBV2 and TRBJ2-7; TRBD1 aligns across 9 bases. Germline assignment: CDR1 SNHLY and CDR2 FYNNEI. With 7 bases clipped from V and 3 bases from J, the junction kept 16 bases outside the gene matches. This CDR3 has 17 residues. The CDR3 coding sequence is TGTGCCAGCAACAAAGAGGCGTCGGGACAGGGTGGCTACGAGCAGTACTTC. Translating gives CASNKEASGQGGYEQYF. Supplemented by reference TRBV2 and TRBJ2-7, the full variable domain reads EPEVTQTPSHQVTQMGQEVILRCVPISNHLYFYWYRQILGQKVEFLVSFYNNEISEKSEIFDDQFSVERPDGSNFTLKIRSTKLEDSAMYFCASNKEASGQGGYEQYFGPGTRLTVT.

This chain uses TRBV28 with TRBJ2-2; perhaps TRBD2 as D (5 bases). Looked up from germline, CDR1 is MDHEN and CDR2 is SYDVKM. The CDR3 loop spans 15 amino acids. The germline V and J ends were trimmed by 3 bases and 5 bases, with 13 bases remaining between them. CDR3 in DNA: TGTGCCAGCAGTTTTCGGGGTACACGGACCGGGGAGCTGTTTTTT. Translation: CASSFRGTRTGELFF.

A word on this clone: A read error may account for a junction end that differs from germline. The chain links TRBV5-1 to TRBJ2-7; 10 bases agree with TRBD1. Germline lookup yields CDR1 SGHRS and CDR2 YFSETQ. CDR3 length equals 15 residues. As DNA, the CDR3 is TGCGCTAGCAGCTTGCCAGGGACAGGGGAGTACGAGCAGTACTTC. It translates to CASSLPGTGEYEQYF.

This clone was counted a single time. This chain connects TRBV27 to TRBJ2-3, with TRBD2 matching over 7 bases. Trimming at V came to 3 bases and at J to 3 bases, leaving 9 bases not matched to a gene. The CDR3 contains 16 residues. CDR1 is MNHEY, CDR2 SMNVEV, per germline (reference sequence). The CDR3 sequence: CASSFLQAGRTDTQYF. The CDR3, as DNA: TGTGCCAGCAGTTTTCTACAAGCGGGACGGACAGATACGCAGTATTTT.

V usage is TRBV9 and J usage is TRBJ2-7, with a weak D call TRBD2 (5 bases). V lost 0 bases and J lost 6, with 19 bases in between. CDR1 is SGDLS and CDR2 is YYNGEE in the germline V gene. This CDR3 contains 16 residues. CDR3 coding DNA: TGTGCCAGCAGCGTAGCTCCGACGGTCGGCGGAGGCGAGCAGTACTTC. It encodes CASSVAPTVGGGEQYF.

The J gene is TRBJ1-1, the V gene TRBV20-1, with no clear D. This CDR3 spans 11 amino acids. V lost 3 bases and J lost 8, with 10 bases in between. Germline assignment: CDR1 DFQATT and CDR2 SNEGSKA (reference sequence). The CDR3 region is CSASGNSEAFF. The CDR3 nucleotides read TGCAGTGCTAGCGGGAATTCCGAAGCTTTCTTT.

The chain uses TRBV11-2 and TRBJ2-7, with 9 bases fitting TRBD2. The CDR3 runs to 13 residues. The V gene's germline CDR1 is SGHAT and CDR2 FQNNGV. V was pared by 4 bases and J by 13 bases, with 11 bases of the junction left unmatched. The CDR3 nucleotides read TGTGCCAGCAGCTCGGTCGGAGGACTAGCGCAATACTTC. It specifies CASSSVGGLAQYF. Full variable domain (missing parts from reference TRBV11-2 and TRBJ2-7): EAGVAQSPRYKIIEKRQSVAFWCNPISGHATLYWYQQILGQGPKLLIQFQNNGVVDDSQLPKDRFSAERLKGVDSTLKIQPAKLEDSAVYLCASSSVGGLAQYFGPGTRLTVT.

This clone has only one observation. The rearrangement uses TRBV19 and TRBJ2-7; D possibly corresponds to TRBD1 (6 bases). This CDR3 has 15 amino acids. V was pared by 0 bases and J by 1 base, with 10 bases between. CDR1 is LNHDA, CDR2 SQIVND, per germline (reference sequence). For the CDR3, the DNA is TGTGCCAGTAGTATAGACCGGGACACTTCCTACGAGCAGTACTTC. Translated, it gives CASSIDRDTSYEQYF.

The chain combines TRBV11-3 with TRBJ2-1, with 9 bases fitting TRBD2. From germline, CDR1 is SGHNT and CDR2 YENEEA. The CDR3 consists of 19 residues. V gave up 3 bases and J gave up 0 bases; unmatched junction bases: 12. The CDR3 bases are TGTGCCAGCAGCTTTAGCGGGAGTTCCCTTTCGAGCTCCTACAATGAGCAGTTCTTC. Its translation: CASSFSGSSLSSSYNEQFF.

The rearrangement joins TRBV28 to TRBJ2-3, with TRBD2 as a possible D gene (7 bases). The length of the CDR3 is 16 residues. Germline V gives CDR1 MDHEN, CDR2 SYDVKM. V was cut by 7 bases and J by 0 bases, with 17 bases left in between. CDR3 residues: CASTPRGAGSTDTQYF. The CDR3 DNA reads as TGTGCCAGCACCCCCCGGGGGGCAGGTAGCACAGATACGCAGTATTTT.

The chain recombines TRBV28 with TRBJ2-6; tentative D call: TRBD1 (6 bases). Germline loops: CDR1 MDHEN, CDR2 SYDVKM. Trimming pared 2 bases from V and 2 bases from J, leaving 7 bases between. The CDR3 is made up of 15 amino acids. The CDR3 sequence: CASSLRTAGANVLTF. The CDR3 coding sequence is TGTGCCAGCAGTTTAAGGACAGCTGGGGCCAACGTCCTGACTTTC.

V and J are TRBV2 and TRBJ2-3; 11 nucleotides line up with TRBD2. The CDR3 extends over 15 amino acids. Germline CDR1 SNHLY, CDR2 FYNNEI. Trimming at V came to 9 bases and at J to 5 bases, leaving 10 bases not matched to a gene. DNA for the CDR3: TGTGCCAGTACTCTAGCGGGGGGAGGTGGAGATACGCAGTATTTT. Protein sequence: CASTLAGGGGDTQYF.

This rearrangement joins TRBV11-1 to TRBJ1-2; tentatively, D is TRBD1 (6 bases). V dropped 5 bases and J dropped 8 bases, with 27 bases sitting between them. CDR3 length: 17 residues. CDR1 and CDR2 from the germline V gene are SGHAT and FQDESV (reference sequence). The CDR3, as DNA: TGTGCCAGCAGCCACGAATCCAGGGGCCTCAGGGCCGGGGGCTACACCTTC. This encodes CASSHESRGLRAGGYTF.

The chain has TRBV4-2 and TRBJ2-5, with 13 bases aligning to TRBD2. Germline assignment: CDR1 LGHNA and CDR2 YNFKEQ. V trimming: 1 base; J trimming: 5 bases; junction bases outside the gene matches: 13. The CDR3 has 19 residues. CDR3 in amino acids: CASSQGWGLAGIYEETQYF. CDR3 in DNA: TGTGCCAGCAGCCAAGGGTGGGGACTAGCGGGGATCTACGAGGAGACCCAGTACTTC.